These T cell receptor beta chains were read from a single sample in a study of cytotoxic CD8 clonotypes in ibrutinib-treated CLL. Assay: immunoSEQ multiplex PCR; the TCRdb copy retains only in-frame clones and omits some. The profile shows 15,000 to 20,000 clones, about 84% of them singletons. The source was PBMCs, collected before ibrutinib treatment. These receptors were obtained from a human donor with chronic lymphocytic leukemia. Both conserved end residues are part of each CDR3. The order of the fields is V gene, D gene, J gene, clone size, CDR3 DNA, CDR3 protein. A D gene is named only where the DNA matches it firmly. Size is stated for part of the rows, as once, few or many counts, or as a class when the clone is expanded.

TRBV7-8	.	TRBJ1-6	.	TGTGCCAGCAGAAAACGGGAGCAAAATTCACCCCTCCACTTT	CASRKREQNSPLHF
TRBV6-5	.	TRBJ2-7	once	TGTGCCAGCAGTTCACAGGGCTTCGACGAGCAGTACTTC	CASSSQGFDEQYF
TRBV13	.	TRBJ2-7	.	TGTGCCAGCAGCTCTCGTACAGGGCTTGGGGAGCAGTACTTC	CASSSRTGLGEQYF
TRBV5-8	.	TRBJ2-5	once	TGTGCCAGCAGCGGGGCAGAGACCCAGTACTTC	CASSGAETQYF
TRBV6-6	.	TRBJ2-7	.	TGTGCCAGCAGTTATGGGGGTGAGCAGTACTTC	CASSYGGEQYF
TRBV5-1	.	TRBJ2-3	few	TGCGCCAGCAGCTTGGGATCCTTTCGAGATACGCAGTATTTT	CASSLGSFRDTQYF
TRBV27	.	TRBJ1-4	once	TGTGCCAGCAGTACCCTGGACCGCACGGACGAACTGTTTTTT	CASSTLDRTDELFF
TRBV28	.	TRBJ1-6	.	TGTGCCAGCAGTTTATTAGGCCTTGGTCGCCATAATTCACCCCTCCACTTT	CASSLLGLGRHNSPLHF
TRBV14	.	TRBJ1-2	.	TGTGCCAGCAGCGGCAGGGTGGGCGGCTACACCTTC	CASSGRVGGYTF
TRBV25-1	.	TRBJ2-3	.	TGTGCCAGCAGTGCGGCAGGGAGAAAAAGCACAGATACGCAGTATTTT	CASSAAGRKSTDTQYF
TRBV11-3	TRBD2	TRBJ2-1	.	TGTGCCAGCAGCTTAGGGGGACTAGGACTCTACAATGAGCAGTTCTTC	CASSLGGLGLYNEQFF
TRBV18	TRBD1	TRBJ2-5	.	TGTGCCAGCTCACTCTTCCCCCGGGACAGGGGTAAAGAGACCCAGTACTTC	CASSLFPRDRGKETQYF
TRBV27	.	TRBJ1-5	.	TGTGCCAGCAGTGTAAGACGCGATCAGCCCCAGCATTTT	CASSVRRDQPQHF
TRBV19	TRBD2	TRBJ2-1	.	TGTGCCAGTAGTAGACTAGCGGGGGGCCCCGGATCCTACAATGAGCAGTTCTTC	CASSRLAGGPGSYNEQFF
TRBV11-2	.	TRBJ1-6	.	TGTGCCAGCAGCTTCTTGTCTCCATATAGCACCTATAATTCACCCCTCCACTTT	CASSFLSPYSTYNSPLHF
TRBV5-6	.	TRBJ2-1	.	TGTGCCAGCAGCTTGGACGGGGGCAGTTACAATGAGCAGTTCTTC	CASSLDGGSYNEQFF
TRBV19	.	TRBJ2-3	.	TGTGCCAGCACCTCGACAGCAGGAGATACGCAGTATTTT	CASTSTAGDTQYF
TRBV9	.	TRBJ2-1	.	TGTGCCAGCAGCCCGGACGTCTATGAGCAGTTCTTC	CASSPDVYEQFF
TRBV5-8	.	TRBJ1-6	.	TGTGCCAGCAGCTTGGTTGGTGGGAGCAATTCACCCCTCCACTTT	CASSLVGGSNSPLHF
TRBV5-4	.	TRBJ1-2	.	TGTGCCAGCAGCTCTCCCCGACAGGATAACTATGGCTACACCTTC	CASSSPRQDNYGYTF
TRBV18	.	TRBJ2-5	.	TGTGCCAGCTCACCAGCGGGGTTGGAGACCCAGTACTTC	CASSPAGLETQYF
TRBV7-2	.	TRBJ1-2	.	TGTGCCAGCAGCCCCGCCCCTACGCTAGTTAACTATGGCTACACCTTC	CASSPAPTLVNYGYTF
TRBV12-2	.	TRBJ1-5	.	TGTGCAAGTCGCGCACAAGTCGACAGAAAAAAAAACTACAAACACCTATATAGCAATCAGCCCCAGCATTTT	CASRAQVDRKKNYKHLYSNQPQHF
TRBV4-3	TRBD1	TRBJ1-2	.	TGCGCCAGCAGCCAAGAAAGGGACAGGCTACACCTCTTCGGCTACACCTTC	CASSQERDRLHLFGYTF
TRBV5-6	TRBD2	TRBJ2-7	.	TGTGCCAGCACCTTTAAACTAGCGGGGCGATGGGGGCAGTACTTC	CASTFKLAGRWGQYF
TRBV7-8	TRBD2	TRBJ2-1	.	TGTGCCAGCAGCTTAGGGACTAGCGGCTTCTACAATGAGCAGTTCTTC	CASSLGTSGFYNEQFF
TRBV19	TRBD2	TRBJ2-5	.	TGTGCCAGTAGTAGCGGACTAGGCGGGACCCAGTACTTC	CASSSGLGGTQYF
TRBV9	TRBD2	TRBJ2-3	.	TGTGCCAGCAGCGTTTTAGCGGGGGTTAGCACAGATACGCAGTATTTT	CASSVLAGVSTDTQYF
TRBV2	.	TRBJ1-2	.	TGTGCCAGCAGATGGGAGGACTATGGCTACACCTTC	CASRWEDYGYTF
TRBV6-5	TRBD2	TRBJ2-1	.	TGTGCCAGCGGACTAGCGGGGGTATATGAGCAGTTCTTC	CASGLAGVYEQFF
TRBV4-2	.	TRBJ1-1	.	TGTGCCAGCAGCCAAGATCTACAGGGAAAGGGCACTGAAGCTTTCTTT	CASSQDLQGKGTEAFF
TRBV15	.	TRBJ2-3	once	TGTGCCACCAGCAGAGACAAAAACACAGATACGCAGTATTTT	CATSRDKNTDTQYF
TRBV7-3	.	TRBJ2-2	.	TGTGCCAGCAGCTTAGGTGACATCTCCGGGGAGCTGTTTTTT	CASSLGDISGELFF
TRBV25-1	TRBD1	TRBJ1-4	.	TGTGCCAGCAGTGACGGCCGGGACAGACCTTATGAAAAACTGTTTTTT	CASSDGRDRPYEKLFF
TRBV5-1	TRBD1	TRBJ2-2	.	TGCGCCAGCAGCTTCGGACAGGGGTCCCCCACCGGGGAGCTGTTTTTT	CASSFGQGSPTGELFF
TRBV7-9	.	TRBJ2-5	.	TGTGCCAGCAGCTTCCCCGGGTGGGGATACCAAGAGACCCAGTACTTC	CASSFPGWGYQETQYF
TRBV9	.	TRBJ2-2	once	TGTGCCAGCAGCGTGGGGTCCGTTAGCCGGAGCGGGGAGCTGTTTTTT	CASSVGSVSRSGELFF
TRBV28	.	TRBJ2-7	.	TGTGCCAGCAGTCCGATGGGGGCCAGGGGAAAGTACTTC	CASSPMGARGKYF
TRBV7-9	.	TRBJ1-1	.	TGTGCCAGCAGCTTTATTCTGGGGCCAGCGGGTACTGAAGCTTTCTTT	CASSFILGPAGTEAFF
TRBV6-5	.	TRBJ2-7	.	TGTGCCAGCAGAATGACGGACACTCAGTACGAGCAGTACTTC	CASRMTDTQYEQYF
TRBV5-6	TRBD2	TRBJ2-3	.	TGTGCCAGCAGCACGGGACTAGCGGGGGTGGGAGGTGATACGCAGTATTTT	CASSTGLAGVGGDTQYF
TRBV4-3	.	TRBJ1-2	.	TGCGCCAGCAGCCAAAGCAGGGCCGGCTATGGCTACACCTTC	CASSQSRAGYGYTF
TRBV19	.	TRBJ1-1	.	TGTGCCAGTAGTAATCTTGGGGGAACTGAAGCTTTCTTT	CASSNLGGTEAFF
TRBV7-9	.	TRBJ1-1	few	TGTGCCACCACCCTAGGGGGTTGGGGGGATCTGAACACTGAAGCTTTCTTT	CATTLGGWGDLNTEAFF
TRBV30	.	TRBJ1-1	.	TGTGCCTGGAGTGGGCAGCCAAAAGCTTTCTTT	CAWSGQPKAFF
TRBV19	.	TRBJ2-3	.	TGTGCCAGTAATTATGGCGGAGATACGCAGTATTTT	CASNYGGDTQYF
TRBV11-2	.	TRBJ2-2	few	TGTGCCAGCAGCTTAAATCCTTCGGGGGAGCTGTTTTTT	CASSLNPSGELFF
TRBV30	.	TRBJ2-7	.	TGTGCCTGGAGGCCGGGGACAAAGCTTTACGAGCAGTACTTC	CAWRPGTKLYEQYF
TRBV18	TRBD1	TRBJ2-7	.	TGTGCCAGCTCACCGGAGTACAGGGGGCTCTCCTACGAGCAGTACTTC	CASSPEYRGLSYEQYF
TRBV7-3	.	TRBJ2-2	.	TGTGCCAGCAGCTTGGGGGGTAACACCGGGGAGCTGTTTTTT	CASSLGGNTGELFF
TRBV6-1	.	TRBJ2-7	.	TGTGCCAGCAGTGAAGGGGGGCCTCTCGAAGAGCAGTACTTC	CASSEGGPLEEQYF
TRBV5-1	.	TRBJ2-4	.	TGCGCCAGCAGCCAACCGGGACCGGACTTTTTCGGCAAAAACATTCAGTACTTC	CASSQPGPDFFGKNIQYF
TRBV10-1	TRBD1	TRBJ2-2	.	TGCGCCAGCAAGGGACAGGGGACCGGGGAGCTGTTTTTT	CASKGQGTGELFF
TRBV9	.	TRBJ1-3	.	TGTGCCAGCTCCTTCGGGCAGCGAACGAACACCATATATTTT	CASSFGQRTNTIYF